This T cell receptor (beta chain) was captured by sequencing in a study of T cell repertoires in cytomegalovirus infection. Study details: Use of recently identified HLA-C-restricted and well-studied HLA-B-restricted CMV epitopes was part of the study. An indication of both CMV infection and matching HLA type came from public TCR beta signatures.

Germline CDR1 and CDR2: MDHEN and SYDVKM. With V trimmed by 3 bases and J by 1 base, 5 bases remained unmatched. There are 15 residues in the CDR3. In this sample, this clonotype turned up a few times. Its cognate antigen is unknown. TCRdb processed the reads anew with MiXCR; each CDR3 protein has one entry. The sample consists of about 51,000 distinct CDR3 sequences, around a fifth of them appearing once. The chain couples TRBV28 to TRBJ1-1, with 7 bases aligning to TRBD1. This TCR was sampled from a human donor in good health (CMV status not recorded). Some clones in this sample may be carry-over from other donors' samples. The source was CD8+ T cells from cultured PBMCs, collected from culture after CMV antigen stimulation. CDR3 nucleotides: TGTGCCAGCAGTTTCCCGCGGACAGGGAACACTGAAGCTTTCTTT. Its translation: CASSFPRTGNTEAFF.